This T cell receptor (beta chain) originates from a study of T cells after somatic rescue of genetic block. This clone turned up a few times. The germline V gene encodes CDR1 MNHNY and CDR2 SVGAGI (reference sequence). V was trimmed by 2 bases and J by 0 bases, leaving 4 bases between them. This CDR3 is built from 13 residues. TCRdb keeps only in-frame clones here, not all; method: immunoSEQ multiplex PCR. The table has over 12,000 clones, approximately 76% seen once. The sequenced sample consisted of peripheral blood mononuclear cells (PBMCs). V and J are TRBV6-6 and TRBJ1-1; no reliable D call. This sequence originates from a boy younger than 18. For the CDR3, the DNA is TGTGCCAGCAGTTACCCCTTGAACACTGAAGCTTTCTTT. Translated: CASSYPLNTEAFF.